Below are 2 T cell receptor beta chains sequenced from a single sample in a study of Graves' ophthalmopathy and Graves' hyperthyroidism. The TCR beta CDR3 regions underwent amplification from RNA transcripts. RT-PCR was first run with HTBI primers, then multiplex PCR in a second round. MiXCR, applied by TCRdb to the multiplex PCR reads, yields one record per CDR3 protein. The table lists approximately 160,000 distinct CDR3 sequences, roughly two fifths of them singletons. Sequencing used peripheral blood. The source is a woman in her forties with Graves' ophthalmopathy.

This chain connects TRBV7-2 to TRBJ1-6; 10 positions agree with TRBD1. The CDR3 consists of 16 residues. CDR1 is SGHTA, CDR2 FQGNSA, per germline. Trimming removed 5 bases from V and 9 bases from J; junction bases left unmatched: 10. CDR3 DNA: TGTGCCAGCAGCACCTGGTTGGGACAGGGGAGTTCACCCCTCCACTTT. Protein product: CASSTWLGQGSSPLHF.

The V gene is TRBV6-2 or TRBV6-3, the J gene TRBJ2-5; 10 bases are a match to TRBD2. The CDR3 extends over 13 amino acids. V trimming: 6 bases; J trimming: 5 bases; junction bases outside the gene matches: 3. From germline, CDR1 is MNHEY and CDR2 SVGEGT. CDR3 bases: TGTGCCAGCAGGTCTAGCGGGAGTGAGACCCAGTACTTC. Translation: CASRSSGSETQYF.